This is a list of T cell receptor beta chains from one sample in a study of CXCR3-negative and CXCR3-positive naive CD8 T cells. TCRdb re-analyzed the 5' RACE reads; it lists each CDR3 protein once, without DNA. The listing records 100,000 to 150,000 distinct CDR3 sequences. Sequencing was carried out using naive CXCR3- CD8+ T cells from blood. The receptors derive from a human donor in good health. Some clones in this sample may be carry-over from other donors' samples. Both conserved end residues are part of each CDR3. Fields, in order: V gene, J gene, CDR3 protein.

V gene: TRBV27; J gene: TRBJ2-7; CDR3 protein: CASSLALFSYEQYF
V gene: TRBV29-1; J gene: TRBJ1-2; CDR3 protein: CSVEDVTGGYTF
V gene: TRBV29-1; J gene: TRBJ2-7; CDR3 protein: CSAGPGTRLEEQYF
V gene: TRBV7-9; J gene: TRBJ1-5; CDR3 protein: CASSPRWDQPQHF
V gene: TRBV24-1; J gene: TRBJ1-4; CDR3 protein: CATSESGPPPFF
V gene: TRBV5-1; J gene: TRBJ2-2; CDR3 protein: CASSLGQTNTGELFF
V gene: TRBV4-3; J gene: TRBJ1-2; CDR3 protein: CASSQDLGVGGYTF
V gene: TRBV3-1; J gene: TRBJ2-7; CDR3 protein: CASSHFTSGRAYEQYF
V gene: TRBV7-9; J gene: TRBJ2-3; CDR3 protein: CASSLVVGATDTQYF
V gene: TRBV28; J gene: TRBJ1-1; CDR3 protein: CASSLLRGTEDEAPRPEAFF
V gene: TRBV27; J gene: TRBJ2-1; CDR3 protein: CASSPTSGGDNEQFF
V gene: TRBV7-9; J gene: TRBJ2-7; CDR3 protein: CASSWGTGQEQYF
V gene: TRBV12-3/TRBV12-4; J gene: TRBJ1-2; CDR3 protein: CASSLGRAYTF
V gene: TRBV6-6; J gene: TRBJ1-6; CDR3 protein: CASSYSKQYGQYNSPLHF
V gene: TRBV24-1; J gene: TRBJ2-1; CDR3 protein: CATGTGGYGEQFF
V gene: TRBV29-1; J gene: TRBJ1-1; CDR3 protein: CSVEGVLLTVGGKNTEAFF
V gene: TRBV4-3; J gene: TRBJ1-5; CDR3 protein: CASSQGLFNQPQHF
V gene: TRBV7-8; J gene: TRBJ2-7; CDR3 protein: CASSHVGLAGMGGEQYF
V gene: TRBV12-2; J gene: TRBJ2-4; CDR3 protein: CASRNDRASLAKNIQYF
V gene: TRBV20-1; J gene: TRBJ2-2; CDR3 protein: CSAAGPNGELFF
V gene: TRBV12-3/TRBV12-4; J gene: TRBJ2-5; CDR3 protein: CASSSGQEVETQYF
V gene: TRBV13; J gene: TRBJ2-7; CDR3 protein: CASSQRGGDYEQYF
V gene: TRBV5-4; J gene: TRBJ2-7; CDR3 protein: CASSWGEAYEQYF
V gene: TRBV5-1; J gene: TRBJ2-4; CDR3 protein: CASSFSGVGDIQYF
V gene: TRBV10-3; J gene: TRBJ2-6; CDR3 protein: CAISESEPGANVLTF
V gene: TRBV7-9; J gene: TRBJ1-2; CDR3 protein: CASSLIRAGGNYGYTF
V gene: TRBV20-1; J gene: TRBJ2-3; CDR3 protein: CSAGARLAPDTQYF
V gene: TRBV11-2; J gene: TRBJ2-1; CDR3 protein: CASSWGGGGVWNEQFF
V gene: TRBV20-1; J gene: TRBJ2-7; CDR3 protein: CSARGGGDPYEQYF
V gene: TRBV12-3/TRBV12-4; J gene: TRBJ2-7; CDR3 protein: CASSLKAGYAEQYF
V gene: TRBV5-1; J gene: TRBJ2-7; CDR3 protein: CASSPSSTSGRFEQYF
V gene: TRBV4-1; J gene: TRBJ1-5; CDR3 protein: CASSQDPDSYQPQHF
V gene: TRBV7-9; J gene: TRBJ1-5; CDR3 protein: CASSGDLVGNQPQHF